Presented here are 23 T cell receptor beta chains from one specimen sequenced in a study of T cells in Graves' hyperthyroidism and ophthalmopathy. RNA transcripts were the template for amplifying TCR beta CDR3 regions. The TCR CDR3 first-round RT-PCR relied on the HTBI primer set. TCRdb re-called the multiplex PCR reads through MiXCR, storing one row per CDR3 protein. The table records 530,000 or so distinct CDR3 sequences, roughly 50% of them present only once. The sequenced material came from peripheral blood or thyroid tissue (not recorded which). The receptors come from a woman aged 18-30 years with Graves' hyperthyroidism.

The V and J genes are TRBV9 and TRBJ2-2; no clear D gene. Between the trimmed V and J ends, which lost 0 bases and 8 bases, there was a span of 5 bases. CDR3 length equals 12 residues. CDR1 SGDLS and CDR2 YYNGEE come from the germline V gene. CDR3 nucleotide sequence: TGTGCCAGCAGCGTAGAAAGGGGGGAGCTGTTTTTT. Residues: CASSVERGELFF.

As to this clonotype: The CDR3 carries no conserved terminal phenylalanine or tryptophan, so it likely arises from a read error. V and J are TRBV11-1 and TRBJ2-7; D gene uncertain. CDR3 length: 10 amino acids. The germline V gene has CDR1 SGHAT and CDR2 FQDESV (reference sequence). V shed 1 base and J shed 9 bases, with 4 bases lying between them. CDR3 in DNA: TGTGCCAGCAGCTTAGAGCCGCAGTACTCC. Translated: CASSLEPQYS.

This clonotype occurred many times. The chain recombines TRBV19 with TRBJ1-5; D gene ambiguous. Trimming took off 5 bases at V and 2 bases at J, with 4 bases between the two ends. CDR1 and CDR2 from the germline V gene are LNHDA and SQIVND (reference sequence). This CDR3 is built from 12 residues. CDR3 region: CASSERNQPQHF. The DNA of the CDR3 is TGTGCCAGTAGTGAACGCAATCAGCCCCAGCATTTT.

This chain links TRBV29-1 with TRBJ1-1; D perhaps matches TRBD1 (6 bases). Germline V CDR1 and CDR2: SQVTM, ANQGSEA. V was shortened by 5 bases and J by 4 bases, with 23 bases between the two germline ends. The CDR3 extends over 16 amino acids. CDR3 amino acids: CSVTTGGRLGCTEAFF. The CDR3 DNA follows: TGCAGCGTTACAACCGGGGGCAGACTGGGCTGCACTGAAGCTTTCTTT.

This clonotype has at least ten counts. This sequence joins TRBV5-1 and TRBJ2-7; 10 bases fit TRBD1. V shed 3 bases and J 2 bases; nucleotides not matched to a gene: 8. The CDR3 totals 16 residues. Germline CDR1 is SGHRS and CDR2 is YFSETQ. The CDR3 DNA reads TGCGCCAGCAGCTCGGGACAGGGGTTAAAGGCCTACGAGCAGTACTTC. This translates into CASSSGQGLKAYEQYF.

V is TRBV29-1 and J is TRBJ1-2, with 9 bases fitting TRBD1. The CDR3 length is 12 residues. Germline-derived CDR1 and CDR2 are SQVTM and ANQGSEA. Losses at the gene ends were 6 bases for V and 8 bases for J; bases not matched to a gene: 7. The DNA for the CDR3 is TGCAGCGTCCGACAGGGGGATGAAGGCTACACCTTC. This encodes CSVRQGDEGYTF.

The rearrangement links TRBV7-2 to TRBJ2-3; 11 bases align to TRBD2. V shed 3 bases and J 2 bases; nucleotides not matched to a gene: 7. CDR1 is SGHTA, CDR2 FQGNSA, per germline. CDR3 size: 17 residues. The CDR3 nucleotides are TGTGCCAGCAGCTTGACACGACTAGCGGGAAACACAGATACGCAGTATTTT. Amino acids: CASSLTRLAGNTDTQYF.

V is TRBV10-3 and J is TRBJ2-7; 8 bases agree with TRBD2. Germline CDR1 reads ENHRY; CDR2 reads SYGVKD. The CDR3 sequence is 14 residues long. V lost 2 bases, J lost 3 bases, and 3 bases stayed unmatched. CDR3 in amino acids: CAISEDGRVYEQYF. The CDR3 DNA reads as TGTGCCATCAGTGAGGACGGGAGGGTCTACGAGCAGTACTTC.

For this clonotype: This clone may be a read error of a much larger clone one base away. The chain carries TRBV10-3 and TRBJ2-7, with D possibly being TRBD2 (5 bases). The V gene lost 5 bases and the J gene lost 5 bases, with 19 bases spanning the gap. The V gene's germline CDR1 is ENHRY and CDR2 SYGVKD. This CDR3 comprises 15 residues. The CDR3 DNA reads TGTGCCATCAGTTCGGGCGGCTGGGAGTACCACGAGCAGTACTTC. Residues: CAISSGGWEYHEQYF.

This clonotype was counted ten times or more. The CDR3 sequence: CASSQDPVSGNTIYF. In DNA, the CDR3 is TGCGCCAGCAGCCAAGATCCTGTCTCTGGAAACACCATATATTTT. The rearrangement links TRBV4-1 to TRBJ1-3, with D hard to call. Germline lookup yields CDR1 MGHRA and CDR2 YSYEKL. This CDR3 is 15 amino acids long. The germline V and J ends were trimmed by 0 bases and 0 bases, with 6 bases remaining between them.

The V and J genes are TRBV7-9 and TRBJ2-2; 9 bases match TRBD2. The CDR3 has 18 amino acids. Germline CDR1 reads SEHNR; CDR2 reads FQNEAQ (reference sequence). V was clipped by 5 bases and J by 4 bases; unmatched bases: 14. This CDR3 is CASSQDNSGRRGTGELFF. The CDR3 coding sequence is TGTGCCAGCAGCCAAGATAATAGCGGGAGAAGGGGCACCGGGGAGCTGTTTTTT. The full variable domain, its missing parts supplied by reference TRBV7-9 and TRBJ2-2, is DTGVSQNPRHKITKRGQNVTFRCDPISEHNRLYWYRQTLGQGPEFLTYFQNEAQLEKSRLLSDRFSAERPKGSFSTLEIQRTEQGDSAMYLCASSQDNSGRRGTGELFFGEGSRLTVL.

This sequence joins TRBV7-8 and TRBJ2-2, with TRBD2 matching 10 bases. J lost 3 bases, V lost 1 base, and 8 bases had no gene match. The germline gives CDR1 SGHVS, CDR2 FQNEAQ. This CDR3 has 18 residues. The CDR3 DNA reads TGTGCCAGCAGCTTAGGGAAAGCGGGAGGGCCTCACACCGGGGAGCTGTTTTTT. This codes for CASSLGKAGGPHTGELFF.

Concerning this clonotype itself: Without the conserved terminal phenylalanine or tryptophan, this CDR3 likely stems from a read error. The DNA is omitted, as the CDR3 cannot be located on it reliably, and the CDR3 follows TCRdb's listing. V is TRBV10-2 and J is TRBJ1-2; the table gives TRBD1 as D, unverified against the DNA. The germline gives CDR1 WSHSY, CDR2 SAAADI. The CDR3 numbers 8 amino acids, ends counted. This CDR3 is CASSGPVL.

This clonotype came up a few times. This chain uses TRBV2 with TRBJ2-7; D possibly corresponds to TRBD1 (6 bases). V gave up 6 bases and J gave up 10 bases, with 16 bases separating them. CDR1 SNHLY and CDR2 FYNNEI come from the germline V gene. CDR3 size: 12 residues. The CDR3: CASRKDSLAQYF. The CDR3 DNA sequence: TGTGCCAGCAGGAAGGACAGCCTAGCTCAGTACTTC.

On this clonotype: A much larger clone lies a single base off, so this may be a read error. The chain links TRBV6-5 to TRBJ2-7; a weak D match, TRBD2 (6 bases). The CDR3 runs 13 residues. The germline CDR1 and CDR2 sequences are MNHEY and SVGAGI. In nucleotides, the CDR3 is TGTACCAGCAGCCGGGACTCTGGCTACGAGCAGTACTTC. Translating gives CTSSRDSGYEQYF.

The CDR3: CASSPPGLADNEQFF. CDR3 DNA: TGTGCCAGCAGCCCGCCAGGACTAGCTGACAATGAGCAGTTCTTC. The chain couples TRBV7-7 to TRBJ2-1; 8 nucleotides match TRBD2. The germline gives CDR1 SSHAT, CDR2 FNYEAQ (reference sequence). The trim removed 5 bases at V and 5 bases at J, leaving 8 bases unmatched. The CDR3 runs 15 residues.

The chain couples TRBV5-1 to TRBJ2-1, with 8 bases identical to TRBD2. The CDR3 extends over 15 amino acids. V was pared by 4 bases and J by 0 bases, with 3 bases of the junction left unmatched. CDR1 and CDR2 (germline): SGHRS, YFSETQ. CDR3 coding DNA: TGCGCCAGCAGCGAGACTAGCGACTCCTACAATGAGCAGTTCTTC. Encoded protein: CASSETSDSYNEQFF.

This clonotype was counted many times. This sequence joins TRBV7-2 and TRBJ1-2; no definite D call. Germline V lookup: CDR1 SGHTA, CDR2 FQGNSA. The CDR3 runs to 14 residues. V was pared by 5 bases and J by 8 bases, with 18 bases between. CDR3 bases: TGTGCCAGCAGCCCGTTTGTAGGCGGTCAGGGCTACACCTTC. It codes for CASSPFVGGQGYTF.

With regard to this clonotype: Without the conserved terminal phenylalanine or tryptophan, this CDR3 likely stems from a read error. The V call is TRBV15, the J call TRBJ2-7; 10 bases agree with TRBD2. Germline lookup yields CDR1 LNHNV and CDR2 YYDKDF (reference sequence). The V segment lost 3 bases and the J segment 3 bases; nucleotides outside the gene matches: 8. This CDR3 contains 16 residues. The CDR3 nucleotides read TGTGCCACCAGCAGGTCCGTAGCGGGAGGCTACTACGAGCAGTACCTT. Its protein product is CATSRSVAGGYYEQYL.

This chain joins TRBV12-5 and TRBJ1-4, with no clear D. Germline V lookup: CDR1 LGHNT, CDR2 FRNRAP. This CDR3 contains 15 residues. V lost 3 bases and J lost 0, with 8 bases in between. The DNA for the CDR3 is TGTGCTAGTGGTTTAACAGTACCAACTAATGAAAAACTGTTTTTT. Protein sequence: CASGLTVPTNEKLFF.

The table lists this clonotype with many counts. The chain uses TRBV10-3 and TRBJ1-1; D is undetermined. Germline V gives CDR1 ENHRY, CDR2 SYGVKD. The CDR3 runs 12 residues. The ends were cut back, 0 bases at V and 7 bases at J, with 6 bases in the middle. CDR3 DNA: TGTGCCATCAGTGAGTCGCGGATTGAAGCTTTCTTT. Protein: CAISESRIEAFF.

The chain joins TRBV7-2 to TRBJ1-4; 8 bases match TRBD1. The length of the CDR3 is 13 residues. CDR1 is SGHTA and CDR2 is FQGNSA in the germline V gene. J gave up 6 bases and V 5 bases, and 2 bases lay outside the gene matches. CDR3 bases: TGTGCCAGCAGCGCGACAGGGGATGAAAAACTGTTTTTT. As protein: CASSATGDEKLFF.

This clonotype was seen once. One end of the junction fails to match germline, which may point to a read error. The CDR3, as DNA: TGCGCCAGCAGCGAATGGACAACGAGCCCTCAGCCCCAGCATTTT. It specifies CASSEWTTSPQPQHF. The chain links TRBV5-5 to TRBJ1-5, with TRBD1 as a possible D gene (5 bases). CDR1 and CDR2 from the germline V gene are SGHKS and YYEKEE (reference sequence). The CDR3 contains 15 residues.